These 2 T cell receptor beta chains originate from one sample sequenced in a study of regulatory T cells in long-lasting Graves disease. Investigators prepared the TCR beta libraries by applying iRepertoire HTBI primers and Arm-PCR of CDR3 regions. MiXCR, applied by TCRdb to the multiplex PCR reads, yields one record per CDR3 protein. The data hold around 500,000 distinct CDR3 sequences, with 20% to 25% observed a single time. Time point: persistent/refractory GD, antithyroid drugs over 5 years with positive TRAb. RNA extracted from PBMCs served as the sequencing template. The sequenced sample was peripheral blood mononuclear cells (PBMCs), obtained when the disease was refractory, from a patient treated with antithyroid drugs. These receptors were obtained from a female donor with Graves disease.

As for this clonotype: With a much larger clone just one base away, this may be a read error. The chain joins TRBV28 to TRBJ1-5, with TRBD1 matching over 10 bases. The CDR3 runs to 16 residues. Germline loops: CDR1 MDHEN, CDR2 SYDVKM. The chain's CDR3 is CACSPPGTGARQPQHF. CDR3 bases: TGTGCCTGCAGCCCGCCCGGGACAGGGGCGCGTCAGCCCCAGCATTTT.

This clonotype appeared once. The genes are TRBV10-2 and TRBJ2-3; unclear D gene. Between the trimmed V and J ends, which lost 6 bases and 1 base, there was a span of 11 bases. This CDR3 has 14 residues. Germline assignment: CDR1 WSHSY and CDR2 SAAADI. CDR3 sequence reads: CASRDGYRTDTQYF. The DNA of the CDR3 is TGCGCCAGCAGAGACGGCTACCGCACAGATACGCAGTATTTT.